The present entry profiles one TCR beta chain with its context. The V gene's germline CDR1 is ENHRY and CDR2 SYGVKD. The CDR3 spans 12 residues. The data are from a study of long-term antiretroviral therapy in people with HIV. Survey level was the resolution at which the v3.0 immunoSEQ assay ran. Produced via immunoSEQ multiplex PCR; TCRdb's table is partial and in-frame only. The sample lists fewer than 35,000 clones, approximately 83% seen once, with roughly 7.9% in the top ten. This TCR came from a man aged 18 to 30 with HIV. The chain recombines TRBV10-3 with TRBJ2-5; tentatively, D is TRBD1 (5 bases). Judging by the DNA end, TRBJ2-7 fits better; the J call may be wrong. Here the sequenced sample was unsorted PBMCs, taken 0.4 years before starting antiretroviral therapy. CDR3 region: CAISTDSYEQYF. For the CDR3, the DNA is TGTGCCATCAGTACCGACAGCTACGAGCAGTACTTC.